The clone carrying this TCR beta chain has more than one count but fewer than ten. TCRdb re-called the 5' RACE reads with MiXCR, one entry per CDR3 protein. The repertoire holds tens of thousands of distinct CDR3 sequences, with over 5% as singletons. This sample is drawn from a study of CD8 T cells in ankylosing spondylitis. The germline gives CDR1 ENHRY, CDR2 SYGVKD. Trimming cost V 3 bases and J 0 bases, with 6 bases left between them. The CDR3 contains 14 residues. The sequence was obtained from a male donor with ankylosing spondylitis. The rearrangement joins TRBV10-3 to TRBJ2-4; D ambiguous. Sequencing was carried out using synovial fluid, either unsorted or a sorted T cell fraction (not recorded which). Here the CDR3 reads CAISEERAKNIQYF. CDR3 nucleotides: TGTGCCATCAGTGAAGAGCGAGCCAAAAACATTCAGTACTTC.